This T cell receptor (beta chain) was sequenced in a study of PD-1 blockade in classical Hodgkin lymphoma. Germline CDR1 reads SGDLS; CDR2 reads YYNGEE. The CDR3 extends over 16 amino acids. With 3 bases clipped from V and 2 bases from J, the junction kept 3 bases outside the gene matches. Every patient was affected by relapse after autologous stem cell transplantation, while exposure to brentuximab vedotin was not uniform. Of note for this clone: Its cognate antigen is unknown.

Study-wide results and limits: Nivolumab initiation under 1 year post-ASCT meant exclusion.

Assay: immunoSEQ multiplex PCR; the TCRdb copy retains only in-frame clones and omits some. The sample has 15,000 or so clones, approximately 77% seen once. The sample in question was peripheral blood mononuclear cells (PBMCs), obtained at baseline. The source of this sequence is a human donor with classical Hodgkin lymphoma. The genes are TRBV9 and TRBJ2-5; 14 positions agree with TRBD2. The CDR3 loop is CASSAGTSGGQETQYF. The CDR3 coding sequence is TGTGCCAGCAGCGCCGGGACTAGCGGGGGTCAAGAGACCCAGTACTTC. Based on the CDR3 plus reference TRBV9 and TRBJ2-5, the full variable domain is DSGVTQTPKHLITATGQRVTLRCSPRSGDLSVYWYQQSLDQGLQFLIQYYNGEERAKGNILERFSAQQFPDLHSELNLSSLELGDSALYFCASSAGTSGGQETQYFGPGTRLLVL.